The rows below give T cell receptor beta chains drawn from one sample of a study of T cell repertoires in cytomegalovirus infection. MiXCR was run by TCRdb on the reads, yielding one entry per CDR3 protein. Of approximately 700,000 distinct CDR3 sequences listed, about a third are singletons. The sample was PBMCs. These receptors all stem from a human donor in good health (CMV status not recorded). Some clones in this sample may be carry-over from other donors' samples. Both conserved end residues are part of each CDR3. The D gene is left open where the match is weak. Rows give clone size only sometimes, using once, few, many, or a class for an expanded clone.

D gene | J gene | V gene | clone size | CDR3 protein | CDR3 DNA
. | TRBJ2-2 | TRBV5-1 | . | CASSGGRTFGTGELFF | TGCGCCAGCAGCGGAGGGAGGACGTTCGGCACCGGGGAGCTGTTTTTT
. | TRBJ2-3 | TRBV11-1 | . | CASSSRSPRSTDTQYF | TGTGCCAGCAGCTCCCGAAGCCCAAGGAGCACAGATACGCAGTATTTT
TRBD1 | TRBJ1-2 | TRBV7-3 | few | CASSVGRDRVKGYTF | TGTGCCAGCAGCGTAGGCCGGGACAGGGTTAAGGGCTACACCTTC
TRBD1 | TRBJ1-5 | TRBV12-3/TRBV12-4 | . | CASDLGRGRRGGSNQPQHF | TGTGCCAGCGACCTAGGAAGGGGGCGACGTGGGGGAAGCAATCAGCCCCAGCATTTT
. | TRBJ1-5 | TRBV7-2 | many | CASSLAGWGQPQHF | TGTGCCAGCAGCTTAGCGGGTTGGGGTCAGCCCCAGCATTTT
TRBD2 | TRBJ2-3 | TRBV7-2 | many | CASSWWGLAGDTDTQYF | TGTGCCAGCAGCTGGTGGGGACTAGCGGGAGACACAGATACGCAGTATTTT
. | TRBJ2-1 | TRBV12-3/TRBV12-4 | . | CASSLTGTSSSYEQFF | TGTGCCAGCAGTTTAACCGGGACCTCGAGCTCCTACGAGCAGTTCTTC
. | TRBJ2-3 | TRBV28 | . | CASSYNLDTQYF | TGTGCCAGCAGTTATAATCTAGATACGCAGTATTTT
. | TRBJ2-2 | TRBV7-9 | few | CASSLNDLDTGELFF | TGTGCCAGCAGCTTAAATGATCTTGACACCGGGGAGCTGTTTTTT
TRBD1 | TRBJ2-7 | TRBV19 | few | CASSIGTGYEQYF | TGTGCCAGTAGTATCGGGACAGGGTACGAGCAGTACTTC
TRBD1 | TRBJ1-1 | TRBV20-1 | once | CSARRDRASEAFF | TGCAGTGCTAGACGGGACAGGGCATCTGAAGCTTTCTTT
. | TRBJ1-5 | TRBV19 | . | CASSTVGQPQHF | TGTGCCAGTAGTACAGTTGGTCAGCCCCAGCATTTT